This entry lists 13 T cell receptor beta chains sequenced from one sample in a study of shared clonotypes between healthy human individuals. Generated by immunoSEQ multiplex PCR, the TCRdb table keeps only in-frame clones and is missing some. The data contain around 500,000 clones, about four fifths of them seen just once; the ten biggest clones take up under 15%. Sequencing was done on a sample of PBMCs. Receptors originate from a woman between 35 and 50 years old in good health. Some clones in this sample may be carry-over from other donors' samples.

This chain links TRBV7-2 with TRBJ2-3; D remains ambiguous. Germline V gene sequence: CDR1 SGHTA, CDR2 FQGNSA. The CDR3 totals 13 residues. Trimming shortened V by 6 bases and J by 6 bases, and 13 bases separated the two germline ends. The CDR3 protein is CASSPDPSDTQYF. The CDR3 nucleotides read TGTGCCAGCAGTCCAGACCCCTCGGATACGCAGTATTTT.

The chain carries TRBV28 and TRBJ2-3; 11 nucleotides agree with TRBD2. The CDR3 runs 17 residues. The germline V gene has CDR1 MDHEN and CDR2 SYDVKM. V trimming: 8 bases; J trimming: 2 bases; junction bases outside the gene matches: 12. This CDR3 is CASRGATSGGLTDTQYF. The CDR3 region has the DNA TGTGCCAGCCGGGGGGCTACTAGCGGGGGTCTCACAGATACGCAGTATTTT. Full variable domain (missing parts from reference TRBV28 and TRBJ2-3): DVKVTQSSRYLVKRTGEKVFLECVQDMDHENMFWYRQDPGLGLRLIYFSYDVKMKEKGDIPEGYSVSREKKERFSLILESASTNQTSMYLCASRGATSGGLTDTQYFGPGTRLTVL.

This sequence joins TRBV28 and TRBJ1-4; no firm D call. Germline loops: CDR1 MDHEN, CDR2 SYDVKM. This CDR3 is 13 amino acids long. V shed 5 bases and J shed 5 bases, with 9 bases lying between them. CDR3 DNA: TGTGCCAGCAGTCCCCACACCAATGAAAAACTGTTTTTT. Translated, it gives CASSPHTNEKLFF.

This chain joins TRBV5-1 and TRBJ2-1; D not resolved. V shed 1 base and J shed 6 bases, with 11 bases lying between them. Germline loops: CDR1 SGHRS, CDR2 YFSETQ. This CDR3 contains 14 residues. The CDR3 is CASSLSDTVNEQFF. In DNA form, the CDR3 reads TGCGCCAGCAGCTTGAGCGACACCGTCAATGAGCAGTTCTTC.

The CDR3 region is CASSQPKRGWDSTETQYF. The CDR3 region has the DNA TGTGCCAGCAGCCAACCCAAGAGAGGCTGGGACAGCACTGAGACCCAGTACTTC. This chain connects TRBV28 to TRBJ2-5, with 7 bases that match TRBD1. Trimming took 6 bases from V and 5 from J; bases not matched to a gene: 21. The germline V gene encodes CDR1 MDHEN and CDR2 SYDVKM. The CDR3 extends over 18 amino acids.

V gene TRBV11-2 combines with J gene TRBJ2-7, with 8 nucleotides matching TRBD1. This CDR3 has 15 residues. Germline CDR1 and CDR2: SGHAT and FQNNGV. The trim removed 2 bases at V and 3 bases at J, leaving 6 bases unmatched. The DNA for the CDR3 is TGTGCCAGCAGCTTAACGACAGGGGTACTCTACGAGCAGTACTTC. Protein sequence: CASSLTTGVLYEQYF.

This clone was counted a few times. This chain joins TRBV19 and TRBJ1-5; D call uncertain. The CDR3 is 14 residues long. CDR1 and CDR2 (germline): LNHDA, SQIVND (reference sequence). The ends were cut back, 2 bases at V and 5 bases at J, with 10 bases in the middle. CDR3 protein: CASSISGPHQPQHF. The CDR3 DNA reads TGTGCCAGTAGTATATCTGGGCCCCATCAGCCCCAGCATTTT.

A few counts support this clone. This chain links TRBV11-2 with TRBJ2-2, with D maybe TRBD2 (5 bases). The CDR3 is 13 residues long. Deletions cut 5 bases from V and 9 bases from J, with 13 bases between. Germline V gene sequence: CDR1 SGHAT, CDR2 FQNNGV. The CDR3 nucleotides are TGTGCCAGCAGCCCATCGGGAATACGGGAGCTGTTTTTT. Residues: CASSPSGIRELFF. Combining the CDR3 with reference TRBV11-2 and TRBJ2-2 gives the whole variable domain EAGVAQSPRYKIIEKRQSVAFWCNPISGHATLYWYQQILGQGPKLLIQFQNNGVVDDSQLPKDRFSAERLKGVDSTLKIQPAKLEDSAVYLCASSPSGIRELFFGEGSRLTVL.

The rearrangement joins TRBV6-1 to TRBJ1-4; D may be TRBD1 (5 bases). V was pared by 1 base and J by 8 bases, with 17 bases between. CDR1 MNHNS and CDR2 SASEGT come from the germline V gene. This CDR3 region has 16 residues. The CDR3 DNA reads as TGTGCCAGCAGTGAAGGAGGTGGAGGGGCAGGGGAAAAACTGTTTTTT. Translation: CASSEGGGGAGEKLFF.

The chain has TRBV2 and TRBJ2-3, with D unclear. This CDR3 has 14 amino acids. Germline V CDR1 and CDR2: SNHLY, FYNNEI. Trimming pared 6 bases from V and 1 base from J, leaving 11 bases between. CDR3 region: CASSLNSGTDTQYF. As DNA, the CDR3 is TGTGCCAGCAGCCTAAATTCGGGCACAGATACGCAGTATTTT.

This clone was detected a few times. The rearrangement joins TRBV7-3 to TRBJ2-2; the D call may be TRBD1 or TRBD2 (5 bases each). CDR1 and CDR2 from the germline V gene are SGHTA and FQGTGA. The CDR3 is made up of 16 amino acids. V was trimmed by 5 bases and J by 0 bases, leaving 13 bases between them. CDR3 DNA sequence: TGTGCCAGCAGCCGGGGCGGATTCGCGAACACCGGGGAGCTGTTTTTT. Encoded protein: CASSRGGFANTGELFF.

The chain has TRBV7-9 and TRBJ1-4; no firm D call. Between the trimmed V and J ends, which lost 1 base and 8 bases, there was a span of 11 bases. The germline CDR1 and CDR2 sequences are SEHNR and FQNEAQ (reference sequence). This CDR3 is built from 14 residues. CDR3 loop: CASSLGRIAEKLFF. The CDR3 DNA is TGTGCCAGCAGCTTAGGACGGATTGCGGAAAAACTGTTTTTT.

This clone was detected a few times. The chain links TRBV7-2 to TRBJ2-3; D may be TRBD1 (6 bases). Germline CDR1 reads SGHTA; CDR2 reads FQGNSA. This CDR3 is built from 15 residues. V shed 4 bases and J shed 0 bases, with 11 bases lying between them. The CDR3 region is CASSSGVASTDTQYF. As DNA, the CDR3 is TGTGCCAGCAGCTCAGGGGTGGCCAGCACAGATACGCAGTATTTT.